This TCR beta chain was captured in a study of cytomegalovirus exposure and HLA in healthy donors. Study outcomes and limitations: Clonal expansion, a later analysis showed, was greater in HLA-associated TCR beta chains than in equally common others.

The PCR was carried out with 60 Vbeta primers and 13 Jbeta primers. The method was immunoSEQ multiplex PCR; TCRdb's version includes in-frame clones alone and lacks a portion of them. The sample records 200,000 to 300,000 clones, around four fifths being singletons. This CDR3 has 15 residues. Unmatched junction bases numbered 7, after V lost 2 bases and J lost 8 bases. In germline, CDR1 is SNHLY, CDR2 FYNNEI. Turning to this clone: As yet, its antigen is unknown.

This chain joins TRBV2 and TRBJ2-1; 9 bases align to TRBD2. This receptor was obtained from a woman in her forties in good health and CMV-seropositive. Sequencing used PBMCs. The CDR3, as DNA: TGTGCCAGCAGTGAACTGGCTAGCGGGGAGGATGAGCAGTTCTTC. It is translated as CASSELASGEDEQFF.